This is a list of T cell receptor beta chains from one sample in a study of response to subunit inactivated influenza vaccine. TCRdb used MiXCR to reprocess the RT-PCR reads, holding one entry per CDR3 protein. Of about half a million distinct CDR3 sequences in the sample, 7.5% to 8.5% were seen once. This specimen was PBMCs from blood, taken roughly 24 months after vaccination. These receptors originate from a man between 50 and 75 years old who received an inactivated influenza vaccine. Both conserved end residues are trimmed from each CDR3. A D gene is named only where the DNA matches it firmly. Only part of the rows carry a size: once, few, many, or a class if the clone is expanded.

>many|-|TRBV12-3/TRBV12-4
ASSLGLNTEAF
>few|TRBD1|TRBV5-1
ASSARGPPYEQY
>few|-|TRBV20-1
SAETSYNSPLH
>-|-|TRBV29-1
SVETGNGYT
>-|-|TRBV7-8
ASSLEFPSFPDTQY
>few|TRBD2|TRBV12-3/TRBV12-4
ASSLDGGSGELF
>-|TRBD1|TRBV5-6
ASSLKGAGTDTQY
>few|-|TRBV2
ASSQGGVYQETQY
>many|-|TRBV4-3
ASSQDWSSGNTIY
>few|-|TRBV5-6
ASSSVRRGAHTDTQY
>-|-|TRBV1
TSRREREGHLKTQY
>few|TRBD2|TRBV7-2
ASRPSSGGRDEQF
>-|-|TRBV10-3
AISDLKSSYNEQF
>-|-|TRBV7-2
ASSPPGQRGGTQY